The T cell receptor (beta chain) described here comes from a study of human T cells and chemical hapten exposure. This clonotype has a count of ten or more. Regarding time point: pre-sensitization, week 0. Treatment indicated: therapeutic diphenylcyclopropenone sensitization with weekly scalp DPC. TCRdb called the RACE reads again in MiXCR, with one record for every CDR3 protein. This repertoire shows approximately 370,000 distinct CDR3 sequences, around 5.5% found once; its top ten account for approximately 8.2%. Trimming removed 6 bases from V and 4 bases from J, with 13 bases in between. CDR3 size: 14 residues.

The receptor's source is a woman younger than 30 with alopecia areata. Some clones in this sample may be carry-over from other donors' samples. The specimen was whole blood, collected in connection with sensitization to the hapten diphenylcyclopropenone (DPC). This chain uses TRBV12-3 or TRBV12-4 with TRBJ1-5; unclear D gene. For the CDR3, the DNA is TGTGCCAGCAGCCCCCGAGGAGGAAATCAGCCCCAGCATTTT. Translating it yields CASSPRGGNQPQHF.